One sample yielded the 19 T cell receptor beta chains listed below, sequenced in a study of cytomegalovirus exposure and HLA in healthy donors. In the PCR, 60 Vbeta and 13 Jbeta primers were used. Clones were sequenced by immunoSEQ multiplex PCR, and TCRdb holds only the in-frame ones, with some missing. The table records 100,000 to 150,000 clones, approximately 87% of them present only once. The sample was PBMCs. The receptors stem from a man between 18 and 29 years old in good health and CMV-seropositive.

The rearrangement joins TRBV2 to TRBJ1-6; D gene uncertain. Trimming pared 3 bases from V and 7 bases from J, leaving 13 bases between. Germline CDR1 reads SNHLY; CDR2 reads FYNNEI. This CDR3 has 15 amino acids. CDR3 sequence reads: CASSEGGRTNSPLHF. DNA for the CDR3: TGTGCCAGCAGTGAGGGAGGACGGACGAATTCACCCCTCCACTTT.

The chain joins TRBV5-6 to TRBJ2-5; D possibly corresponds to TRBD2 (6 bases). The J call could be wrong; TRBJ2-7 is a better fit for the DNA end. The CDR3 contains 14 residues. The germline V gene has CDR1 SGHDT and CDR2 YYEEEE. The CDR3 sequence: CASSRGTGPYEQYF. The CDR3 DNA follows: TGTGCCAGCAGCCGCGGGACGGGCCCCTACGAGCAGTACTTC.

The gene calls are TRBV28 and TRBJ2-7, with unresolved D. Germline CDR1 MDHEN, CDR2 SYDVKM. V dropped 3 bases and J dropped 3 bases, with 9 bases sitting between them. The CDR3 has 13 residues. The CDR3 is CASSFNVGYEQYF. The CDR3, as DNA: TGTGCCAGCAGTTTTAACGTCGGCTACGAGCAGTACTTC.

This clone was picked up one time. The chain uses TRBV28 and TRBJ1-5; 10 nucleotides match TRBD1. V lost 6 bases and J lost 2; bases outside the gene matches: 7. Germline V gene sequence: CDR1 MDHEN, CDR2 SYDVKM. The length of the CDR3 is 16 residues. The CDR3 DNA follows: TGTGCCAGCAGGCTCCAGACAGGGGGCGGCAATCAGCCCCAGCATTTT. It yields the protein CASRLQTGGGNQPQHF. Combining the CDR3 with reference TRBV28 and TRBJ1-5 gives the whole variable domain DVKVTQSSRYLVKRTGEKVFLECVQDMDHENMFWYRQDPGLGLRLIYFSYDVKMKEKGDIPEGYSVSREKKERFSLILESASTNQTSMYLCASRLQTGGGNQPQHFGDGTRLSIL.

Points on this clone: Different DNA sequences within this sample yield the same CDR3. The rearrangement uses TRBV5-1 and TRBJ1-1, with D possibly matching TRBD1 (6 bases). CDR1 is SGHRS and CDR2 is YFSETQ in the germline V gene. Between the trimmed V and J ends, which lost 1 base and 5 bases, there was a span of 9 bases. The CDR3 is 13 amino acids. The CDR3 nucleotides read TGCGCCAGCAGCTTGCAAGGGGGAACTGAAGCTTTCTTT. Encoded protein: CASSLQGGTEAFF.

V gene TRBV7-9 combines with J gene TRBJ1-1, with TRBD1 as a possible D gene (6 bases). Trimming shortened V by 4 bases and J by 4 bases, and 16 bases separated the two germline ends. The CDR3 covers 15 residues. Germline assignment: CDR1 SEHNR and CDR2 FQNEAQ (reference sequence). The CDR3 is CASSSPQGSATEAFF. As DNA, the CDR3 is TGTGCCAGCAGCTCTCCTCAGGGGAGTGCCACTGAAGCTTTCTTT.

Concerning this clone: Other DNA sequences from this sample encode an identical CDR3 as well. For the CDR3, the DNA is TGCGCCAGCAGCCTGGGACGGGGCACTGAAGCTTTCTTT. This sequence encodes CASSLGRGTEAFF. The chain employs TRBV5-1 and TRBJ1-1, with D tentatively TRBD1 (5 bases). The V end lost 4 bases, the J end lost 4 bases, and 11 bases lay between the germline ends. The CDR3 has 13 amino acids. Per germline, CDR1 SGHRS and CDR2 YFSETQ.

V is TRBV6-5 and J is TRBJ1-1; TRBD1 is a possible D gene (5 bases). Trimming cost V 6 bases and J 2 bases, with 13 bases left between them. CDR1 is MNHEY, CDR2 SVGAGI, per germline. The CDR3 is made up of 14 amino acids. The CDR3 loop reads CASSPDRGNTEAFF. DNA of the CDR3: TGTGCCAGCAGCCCCGATAGGGGTAACACTGAAGCTTTCTTT.

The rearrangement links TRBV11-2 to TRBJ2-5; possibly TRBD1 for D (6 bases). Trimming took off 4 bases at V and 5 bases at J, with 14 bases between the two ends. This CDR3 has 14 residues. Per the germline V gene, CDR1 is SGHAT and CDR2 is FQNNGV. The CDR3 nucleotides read TGTGCCAGCAGCTCCCGCCAGGGGACGGAGACCCAGTACTTC. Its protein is CASSSRQGTETQYF. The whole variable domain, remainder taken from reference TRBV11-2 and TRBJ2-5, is EAGVAQSPRYKIIEKRQSVAFWCNPISGHATLYWYQQILGQGPKLLIQFQNNGVVDDSQLPKDRFSAERLKGVDSTLKIQPAKLEDSAVYLCASSSRQGTETQYFGPGTRLLVL.

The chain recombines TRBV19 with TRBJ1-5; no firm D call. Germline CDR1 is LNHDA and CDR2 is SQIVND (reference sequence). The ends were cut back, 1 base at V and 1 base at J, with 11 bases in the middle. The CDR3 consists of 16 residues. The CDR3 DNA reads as TGTGCCAGTAGTATAGCTACGATATGGAGCAATCAGCCCCAGCATTTT. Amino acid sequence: CASSIATIWSNQPQHF.

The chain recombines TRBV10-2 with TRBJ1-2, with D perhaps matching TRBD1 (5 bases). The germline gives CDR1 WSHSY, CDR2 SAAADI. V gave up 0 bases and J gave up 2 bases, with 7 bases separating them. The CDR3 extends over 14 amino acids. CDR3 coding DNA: TGCGCCAGCAGTGAGTCGAGACAGAACTATGGCTACACCTTC. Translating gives CASSESRQNYGYTF.

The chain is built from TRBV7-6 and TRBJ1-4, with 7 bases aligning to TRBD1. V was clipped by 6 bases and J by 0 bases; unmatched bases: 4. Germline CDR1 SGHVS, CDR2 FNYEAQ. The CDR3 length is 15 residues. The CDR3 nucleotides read TGTGCCAGCAGTCGGGACAGTGCAACTAATGAAAAACTGTTTTTT. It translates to CASSRDSATNEKLFF.

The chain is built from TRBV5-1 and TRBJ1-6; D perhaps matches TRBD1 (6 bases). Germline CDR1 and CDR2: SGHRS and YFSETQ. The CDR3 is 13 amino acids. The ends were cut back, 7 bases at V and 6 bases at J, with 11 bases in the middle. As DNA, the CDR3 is TGCGCCAGCTGTAAAGGGGGTAATTCACCCCTCCACTTT. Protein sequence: CASCKGGNSPLHF.

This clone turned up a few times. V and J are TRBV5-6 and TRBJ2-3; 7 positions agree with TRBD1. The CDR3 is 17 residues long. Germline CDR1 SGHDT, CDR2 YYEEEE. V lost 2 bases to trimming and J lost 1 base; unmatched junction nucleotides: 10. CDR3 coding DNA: TGTGCCAGCAGCTTCCGGCTACAGGGGTGGGGCACAGATACGCAGTATTTT. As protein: CASSFRLQGWGTDTQYF.

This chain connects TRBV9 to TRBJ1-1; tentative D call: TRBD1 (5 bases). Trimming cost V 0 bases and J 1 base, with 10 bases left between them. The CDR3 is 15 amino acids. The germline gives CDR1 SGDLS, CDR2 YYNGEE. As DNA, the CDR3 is TGTGCCAGCAGCGTAGAAGGACATTCGAACACTGAAGCTTTCTTT. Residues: CASSVEGHSNTEAFF.

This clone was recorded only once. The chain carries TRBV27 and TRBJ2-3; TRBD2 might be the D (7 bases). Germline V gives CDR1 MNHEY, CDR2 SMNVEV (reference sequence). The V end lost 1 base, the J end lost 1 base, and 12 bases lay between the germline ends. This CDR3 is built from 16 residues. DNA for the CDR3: TGTGCCAGCAGTTTATTAGGGGGGGCTGGCACAGATACGCAGTATTTT. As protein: CASSLLGGAGTDTQYF.

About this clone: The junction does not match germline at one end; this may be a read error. CDR3 DNA sequence: TGCGGCGGGGCAGGGGGCGGAAGCAATCAGCCCCAGCATTTT. The encoded protein is CGGAGGGSNQPQHF. The V and J genes are TRBV6-6 and TRBJ1-5; 8 bases are shared with TRBD1. CDR3 length: 14 amino acids. CDR1 is MNHNY and CDR2 is SVGAGI in the germline V gene (reference sequence).

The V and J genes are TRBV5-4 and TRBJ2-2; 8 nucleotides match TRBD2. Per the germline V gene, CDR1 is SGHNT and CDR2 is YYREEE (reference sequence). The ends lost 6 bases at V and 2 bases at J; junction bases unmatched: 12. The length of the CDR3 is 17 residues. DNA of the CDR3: TGTGCCAGCATTAACCAGAGGGCGGGGGGAAACACCGGGGAGCTGTTTTTT. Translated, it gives CASINQRAGGNTGELFF.

This chain's CDR3 is CASRPQGSNEQFF. DNA for the CDR3: TGTGCCAGCAGGCCCCAGGGGAGTAATGAGCAGTTCTTC. This sequence joins TRBV6-1 and TRBJ2-1; D possibly corresponds to TRBD1 (6 bases). Per the germline V gene, CDR1 is MNHNS and CDR2 is SASEGT. V was clipped by 6 bases and J by 7 bases, with 13 bases between them. The CDR3 has 13 residues.